This TCR beta chain comes out of a study of T cells in tuberculosis. The overall study: PBMC were archived before or within 7 days of starting treatment.

Study-wide findings and caveats: Active tuberculosis TCR-alpha repertoires lay closer to GMM-specific TCRs than IGRA-negative controls, suggesting clonal expansion. Active tuberculosis patients had shorter CDR3-alpha; the beta difference was nonsignificant.

Included patients were adults of at least 18, HIV-seronegative, South African. The data were produced by immunoSEQ multiplex PCR, yet TCRdb's version contains in-frame clones alone and is incomplete. The table includes some 10,000 clones, 90% to 95% detected once. About this clone: What it binds is unknown.

This CDR3 spans 15 amino acids. V lost 6 bases and J 1 base, leaving 15 bases between the germline ends. CDR1 is MNHEY, CDR2 SMNVEV, per germline (reference sequence). The sequenced sample consisted of PBMCs. This TCR came from an adult with tuberculosis. The chain is built from TRBV27 and TRBJ1-1, with D tentatively TRBD1 (5 bases). As DNA, the CDR3 is TGTGCCAGCAGACCCCGGGACTATGCGAACACTGAAGCTTTCTTT. The encoded protein is CASRPRDYANTEAFF.